These 4 T cell receptor beta chains share one sample of origin, sequenced in a study of CD8 T cells in ankylosing spondylitis. TCRdb passed the 5' RACE reads through MiXCR, listing each CDR3 protein once. The sample has roughly 120,000 distinct CDR3 sequences, over 6% seen once. Sequenced sample: blood, either unsorted or a sorted T cell fraction (not recorded which). These receptors were taken from a male donor with ankylosing spondylitis or in good health (not recorded which).

Many counts were recorded for this clonotype. The chain is built from TRBV5-6 and TRBJ2-2; D possibly uses TRBD1 or TRBD2 (5 bases each). The CDR3 has 14 residues. V was trimmed by 1 base and J by 3 bases, leaving 7 bases between them. Per germline, CDR1 SGHDT and CDR2 YYEEEE. The DNA for the CDR3 is TGTGCCAGCAGCTTGCGGGGACACACCGGGGAGCTGTTTTTT. It yields the protein CASSLRGHTGELFF. The complete variable domain, with remaining parts taken from reference TRBV5-6 and TRBJ2-2, reads DAGVTQSPTHLIKTRGQQVTLRCSPKSGHDTVSWYQQALGQGPQFIFQYYEEEERQRGNFPDRFSGHQFPNYSSELNVNALLLGDSALYLCASSLRGHTGELFFGEGSRLTVL.

There are many counts of this clonotype. This chain links TRBV12-3 or TRBV12-4 with TRBJ2-5; 10 nucleotides agree with TRBD2. J was trimmed by 3 bases and V by 5 bases; bases with no gene match: 6. This CDR3 comprises 15 residues. The CDR3 loop reads CASSPFSGGKETQYF. The CDR3 DNA sequence: TGTGCCAGCAGTCCCTTTAGCGGGGGGAAAGAGACCCAGTACTTC.

This clonotype has a count of ten or more. V and J are TRBV20-1 and TRBJ2-6; TRBD1 is a possible D gene (6 bases). Trimming took 3 bases from V and 6 from J, leaving 15 bases between them. This CDR3 is 15 amino acids long. Per germline, CDR1 DFQATT and CDR2 SNEGSKA (reference sequence). The CDR3: CSASVGALSANVLTF. The CDR3 coding sequence is TGCAGTGCTAGTGTGGGGGCCCTTTCGGCCAACGTCCTGACTTTC.

About this clonotype itself: A much larger clone differs from this one at a single base, so this may be a read error. V and J are TRBV5-1 and TRBJ2-2; D is possibly TRBD1 or TRBD2 (5 bases each). The CDR3 is made up of 14 amino acids. Germline CDR1 reads SGHRS; CDR2 reads YFSETQ. Trimming pared 4 bases from V and 10 bases from J, leaving 17 bases between. Here the CDR3 DNA reads TGCGCCAGCAGCCTCCGGGACGGGGACGCGGAGCTGTTTTTT. Its protein product is CASSLRDGDAELFF.